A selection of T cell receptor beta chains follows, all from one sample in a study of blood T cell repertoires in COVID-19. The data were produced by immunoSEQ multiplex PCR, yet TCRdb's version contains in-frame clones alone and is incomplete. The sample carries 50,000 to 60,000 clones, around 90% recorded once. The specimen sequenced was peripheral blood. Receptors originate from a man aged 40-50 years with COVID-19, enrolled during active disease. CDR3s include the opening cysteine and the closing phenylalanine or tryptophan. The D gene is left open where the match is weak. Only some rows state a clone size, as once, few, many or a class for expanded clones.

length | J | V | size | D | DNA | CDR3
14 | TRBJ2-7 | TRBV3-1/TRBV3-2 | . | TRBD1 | TGTGCCAGCAGCCAAGGAACAGGGGCCTACGAGCAGTACTTC | CASSQGTGAYEQYF
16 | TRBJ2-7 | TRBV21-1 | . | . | TGTGCCAGCAGCAAAGTAAGGACAGGAAGCTCCTACGAGCAGTACTTC | CASSKVRTGSSYEQYF
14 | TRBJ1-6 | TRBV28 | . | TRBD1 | TGTGCCAGCAGGGGACAGACCTATAATTCACCCCTCCACTTT | CASRGQTYNSPLHF
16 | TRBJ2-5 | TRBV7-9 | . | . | TGTGCCAGCATCCAGGCGGCGGGGTTGTACCAAGAGACCCAGTACTTC | CASIQAAGLYQETQYF
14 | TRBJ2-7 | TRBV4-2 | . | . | TGTGCCAGCAGCCAGGAACTAGCAAGTTACGAGCAGTACTTC | CASSQELASYEQYF
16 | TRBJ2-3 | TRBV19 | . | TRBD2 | TGTGCCAGTAGTCTTACTAGCGGGAGAAAGGGAGATACGCAGTATTTT | CASSLTSGRKGDTQYF
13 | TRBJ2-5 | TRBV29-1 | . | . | TGCAGCGTTGTATCTGGGGGCTACGTGACCCAGTACTTC | CSVVSGGYVTQYF
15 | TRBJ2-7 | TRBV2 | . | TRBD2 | TGTGCCAGCAGTATAATGGGTGGGGGGGGCTACGAGCAGTACTTC | CASSIMGGGGYEQYF
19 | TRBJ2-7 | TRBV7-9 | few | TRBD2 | TGTGCCAGCAGCTTAGATGAGCGGGACCGTACCGGTTCGATCTACGAGCAGTACTTC | CASSLDERDRTGSIYEQYF
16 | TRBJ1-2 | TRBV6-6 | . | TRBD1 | TGTGCCAGCACCTCAACAGGGGGCAGGGGAGGGTATGGCTACACCTTC | CASTSTGGRGGYGYTF
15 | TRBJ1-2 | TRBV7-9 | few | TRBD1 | TGTGCCAGCAGCTTAGCCGCGACAGGGAGCGGTGGCTACACCTTC | CASSLAATGSGGYTF
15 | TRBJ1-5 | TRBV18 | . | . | TGTGCCAGCTCACCAACCGGGAGGGGAAGTCAGCCCCAGCATTTT | CASSPTGRGSQPQHF
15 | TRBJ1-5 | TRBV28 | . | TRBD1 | TGTGCCAGCAGTTCCGGGGGACAGGGATATCAGCCCCAGCATTTT | CASSSGGQGYQPQHF
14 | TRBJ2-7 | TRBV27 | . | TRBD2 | TGTGCCAGCAGTTGGGCGGGAGTGGGCTACGAGCAGTACTTC | CASSWAGVGYEQYF
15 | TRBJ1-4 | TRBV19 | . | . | TGTGCCAGTACCCCCAGGTTGAGCACTAATGAAAAACTGTTTTTT | CASTPRLSTNEKLFF
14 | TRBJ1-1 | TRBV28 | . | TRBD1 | TGTGCCAGCAGTCCCGACAGGGATCACACTGAAGCTTTCTTT | CASSPDRDHTEAFF
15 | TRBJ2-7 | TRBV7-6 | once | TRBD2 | TGTGCCAGCAGCCCTCGACTAGCGGACCCCTACGAGCAGTACTTC | CASSPRLADPYEQYF
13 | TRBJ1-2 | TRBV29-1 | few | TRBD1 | TGCAGCGTTTCGGAGGGGGCCAACTATGGCTACACCTTC | CSVSEGANYGYTF
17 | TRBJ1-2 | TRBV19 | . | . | TGTGCCAGTAGTTGGGGGCGCGTAGCCGATCGGACGGGTGGCTACACCTTC | CASSWGRVADRTGGYTF
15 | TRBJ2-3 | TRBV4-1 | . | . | TGCGCCAGTAGGTTGATGGGGGCTAGCACAGATACGCAGTATTTT | CASRLMGASTDTQYF
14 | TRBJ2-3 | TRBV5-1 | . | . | TGCGCCAGCAGAATGGCGGGGGCATCAGATACGCAGTATTTT | CASRMAGASDTQYF
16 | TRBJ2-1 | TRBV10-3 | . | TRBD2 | TGTGCCATCAGTGAGTCGTGGGGCGGGGGGTTCAATGAGCAGTTCTTC | CAISESWGGGFNEQFF
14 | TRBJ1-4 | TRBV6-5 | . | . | TGTGCCAGCAGGGGGCTCCCAACTAATGAAAAACTGTTTTTT | CASRGLPTNEKLFF
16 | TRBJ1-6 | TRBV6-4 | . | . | TGTGCCAGCACCTGGACATTTCCCTCCTATAATTCACCCCTCCACTTT | CASTWTFPSYNSPLHF
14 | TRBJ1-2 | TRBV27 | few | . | TGTGCCAGCAGTTTATCCAGGACAGCCTATGGCTACACCTTC | CASSLSRTAYGYTF
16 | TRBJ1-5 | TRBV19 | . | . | TGTGCCAGTAGTACCCGGGGAGGGAAGACCAATCAGCCCCAGCATTTT | CASSTRGGKTNQPQHF
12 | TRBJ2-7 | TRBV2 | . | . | TGTGCCAGCACCCGAACAGGTGCCGAGCAGTACTTC | CASTRTGAEQYF
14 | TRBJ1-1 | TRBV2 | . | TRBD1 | TGTGCCAGCAACCTAGGGGGACAGGGGTTTGAAGCTTTCTTT | CASNLGGQGFEAFF
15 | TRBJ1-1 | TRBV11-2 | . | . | TGTGCCAGCAGCTTATGGTCACTTGCTAACACTGAAGCTTTCTTT | CASSLWSLANTEAFF
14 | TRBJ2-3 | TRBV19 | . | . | TGTGCCAGTAGTATCTCGGGGATCACAGATACGCAGTATTTT | CASSISGITDTQYF
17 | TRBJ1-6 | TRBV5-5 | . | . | TGTGCCAGCAGCTCGCACGGGGAGGTCTCCTATAATTCACCCCTCCACTTT | CASSSHGEVSYNSPLHF
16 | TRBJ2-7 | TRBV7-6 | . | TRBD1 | TGTGCCAGCAGCCGTCAGGAACGCGACAGGGGTGACGAGCAGTACTTC | CASSRQERDRGDEQYF
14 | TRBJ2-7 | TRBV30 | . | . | TGTGCCTGGAGTGTACGAGATAGCATCTACGAGCAGTACTTC | CAWSVRDSIYEQYF
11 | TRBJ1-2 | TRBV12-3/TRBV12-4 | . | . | TGTGCCAGCACCCTCGGTTGGGGCTACACCTTC | CASTLGWGYTF
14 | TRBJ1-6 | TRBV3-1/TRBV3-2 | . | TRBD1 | TGTGCCAGCAGCCAGGGGACAGTTAATTCACCCCTCCACTTT | CASSQGTVNSPLHF
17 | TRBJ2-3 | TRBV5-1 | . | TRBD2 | TGCGCCAGCAGCTTGGTTTCTAGCGGGGGGGCCGGGGATACGCAGTATTTT | CASSLVSSGGAGDTQYF
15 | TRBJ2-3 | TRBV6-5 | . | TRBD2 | TGTGCCAGCAGCCCGGGGGGGGGCCGGACAGATACGCAGTATTTT | CASSPGGGRTDTQYF
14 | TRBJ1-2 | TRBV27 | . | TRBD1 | TGTGCCAGCAGTTTGACAGGGTCTAACTATGGCTACACCTTC | CASSLTGSNYGYTF
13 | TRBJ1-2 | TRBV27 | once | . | TGTGCCAGCAGCTCGGGGGGTTACTATGGCTACACCTTC | CASSSGGYYGYTF
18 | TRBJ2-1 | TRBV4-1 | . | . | TGCGCCAGCAGCCAAGATCCTCGTGGGGCTATGAAATCCAATGAGCAGTTCTTC | CASSQDPRGAMKSNEQFF
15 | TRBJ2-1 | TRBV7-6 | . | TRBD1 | TGTGCCAGCAGCTCGGGACAGGGGAGTTACAATGAGCAGTTCTTC | CASSSGQGSYNEQFF
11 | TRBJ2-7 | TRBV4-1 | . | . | TGCGCCAGCAGCCAACGAGGAGAGCAGTACTTC | CASSQRGEQYF
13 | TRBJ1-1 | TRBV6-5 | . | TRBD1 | TGTGCCAGCAGGGCCAGGGGGAGGACTGAAGCTTTCTTT | CASRARGRTEAFF
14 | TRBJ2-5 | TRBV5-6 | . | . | TGTGCCAGCAGCCCCCAGGGGGGATTAGGGACCCAGTACTTC | CASSPQGGLGTQYF
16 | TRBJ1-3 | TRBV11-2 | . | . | TGTGCCAGCAGCCCGACCCGGGAGTCCAGTCGAAACACCATATATTTT | CASSPTRESSRNTIYF
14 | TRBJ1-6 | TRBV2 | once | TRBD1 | TGTGCCAGCAGACCACAGGGGGCGAATTCACCCCTCCACTTT | CASRPQGANSPLHF
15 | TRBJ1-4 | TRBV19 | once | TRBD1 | TGTGCCAGTAGTATGGACAGGGGTTCTAATGAAAAACTGTTTTTT | CASSMDRGSNEKLFF
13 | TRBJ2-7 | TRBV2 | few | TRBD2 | TGTGCCAGCAAGAAGCGGGAGCTCGACGAGCAGTACTTC | CASKKRELDEQYF
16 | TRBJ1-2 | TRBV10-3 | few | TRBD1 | TGTGCCATCAGTGGGAATCCGGGACAGGGTAACTATGGCTACACCTTC | CAISGNPGQGNYGYTF
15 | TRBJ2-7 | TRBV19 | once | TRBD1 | TGTGCCAGTAGTATCCGACCAGGGGGCTCCTACGAGCAGTACTTC | CASSIRPGGSYEQYF
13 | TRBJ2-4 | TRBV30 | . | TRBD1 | TGTGCCTGGAGTACAGGGGTAAAAAACATTCAGTACTTC | CAWSTGVKNIQYF
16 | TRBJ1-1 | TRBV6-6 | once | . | TGTGCCAGCAGCCAACATGGGCGACAGCTCAACACTGAAGCTTTCTTT | CASSQHGRQLNTEAFF
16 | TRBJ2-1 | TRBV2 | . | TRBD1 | TGTGCCAGCAGCTTGGGTACAGGGGGTATTTACAATGAGCAGTTCTTC | CASSLGTGGIYNEQFF